A selection of T cell receptor beta chains follows, all from one sample in a study of blood T cell repertoires in COVID-19. Assay: immunoSEQ multiplex PCR; the TCRdb copy retains only in-frame clones and omits some. The sample contains over 200,000 clones, 65% to 90% of which appear only once. The sequencing sample was made of PBMCs or T cells enriched from blood (not recorded which). These receptors all come from a man aged 18-30 years who had recovered from COVID-19. CDR3s include the opening cysteine and the closing phenylalanine or tryptophan. Each record gives: clone size, J gene, D gene, V gene, CDR3 DNA, CDR3 protein. D genes are given only for firm matches. A row's size may be missing; if present it is once, few, many or a size class.

>once|TRBJ2-7|TRBD1|TRBV30
TGTGCCTGGAGTGCCGGGACAGGCGACTACGAGCAGTACTTC
CAWSAGTGDYEQYF
>NA|TRBJ2-1|NA|TRBV5-1
TGCGCCAGCAGCTTTTCCGGGTTGAAGTTCTTC
CASSFSGLKFF
>NA|TRBJ2-7|NA|TRBV7-2
TGTGCCAGCAGCCGGGTCCACCGGGACTACGAGCAGTACTTC
CASSRVHRDYEQYF
>NA|TRBJ1-2|TRBD1|TRBV6-6
TGTGCCAGCAGTCATCAGGGGGAAGGCTATGGCTACACCTTC
CASSHQGEGYGYTF
>NA|TRBJ2-1|NA|TRBV7-9
TGTGCCAGCAGCCCCAAACTAGCTCCCAATGAGCAGTTCTTC
CASSPKLAPNEQFF
>NA|TRBJ2-2|NA|TRBV19
TGTGCTACGAGTTCAGGGTCGGACACCGGGGAGCTGTTTTTT
CATSSGSDTGELFF
>NA|TRBJ2-2|NA|TRBV2
TGTGCCAGCAGTGAAATCCTCACCGGGGAGCTGTTTTTT
CASSEILTGELFF
>once|TRBJ2-2|NA|TRBV5-6
TGTGCCAGCAGCTCACCCGGGGAAGGTTTGACCGGGGAGCTGTTTTTT
CASSSPGEGLTGELFF
>NA|TRBJ2-7|NA|TRBV4-2
TGTGCCAGCAGCCAAGAACCAGGGGAATACGAGCAGTACTTC
CASSQEPGEYEQYF
>NA|TRBJ2-5|TRBD1|TRBV5-4
TGTGCCAGTGGGACAGCTCAAGAGACCCAGTACTTC
CASGTAQETQYF
>NA|TRBJ2-3|TRBD2|TRBV19
TGTGCCAGTAGACCTAGCGGGGGGAGCACAGATACGCAGTATTTT
CASRPSGGSTDTQYF
>NA|TRBJ2-7|NA|TRBV7-2
TGTGCCAGCAGCTTATCAGGCCTATCCTACGAGCAGTACTTC
CASSLSGLSYEQYF
>NA|TRBJ1-4|NA|TRBV15
TGTGCCACCAGCAGACCTAGGGAGTCGGTTTGGACTAATGAAAAACTGTTTTTT
CATSRPRESVWTNEKLFF
>NA|TRBJ1-4|TRBD1|TRBV3-1/TRBV3-2
TGTGCCAGCAGCCGATCCGGGACAGGGGTTCCTAATGAAAAACTGTTTTTT
CASSRSGTGVPNEKLFF
>NA|TRBJ2-3|NA|TRBV4-2
TGTGCCAGCAGCCCAAAAGCCACGGTCCTCATAGATACGCAGTATTTT
CASSPKATVLIDTQYF
>NA|TRBJ2-1|NA|TRBV28
TGTGCCAGCAGTTTAGGTGGGAGTTGGTCCTACAATGAGCAGTTCTTC
CASSLGGSWSYNEQFF
>NA|TRBJ1-2|NA|TRBV11-2
TGTGCCAGCAGCTTAGGATCAGTGGGGGGTGGGTATGGCTACACCTTC
CASSLGSVGGGYGYTF
>NA|TRBJ1-6|TRBD1|TRBV10-3
TGTGCCATCAGCGAAGGCGGGACAGGGAATAATTCACCCCTCCACTTT
CAISEGGTGNNSPLHF
>NA|TRBJ2-1|NA|TRBV19
TGTGCCAGTAGTACGACTACAAACTCCTACAATGAGCAGTTCTTC
CASSTTTNSYNEQFF
>NA|TRBJ1-1|NA|TRBV6-1
TGTGCCAGCAGTGAAGCGCTAGGGAGCACTGAAGCTTTCTTT
CASSEALGSTEAFF
>NA|TRBJ1-2|TRBD1|TRBV4-1
TGCGCCAGCAGCCCTCAGGGGGCGCTTGGCTACACCTTC
CASSPQGALGYTF
>NA|TRBJ1-1|TRBD1|TRBV30
TGTGCCTGGACAGCCCCGACAGGGTACACTGAAGCTTTCTTT
CAWTAPTGYTEAFF
>NA|TRBJ2-7|TRBD1|TRBV5-1
TGCGCCAGCAGCACCGGGACAGGGGGCCTCGCTGCCTACGAGCAGTACTTC
CASSTGTGGLAAYEQYF
>NA|TRBJ2-5|NA|TRBV3-1/TRBV3-2
TGTGCCAGCAGCACCCAGGAAGAGACCCAGTACTTC
CASSTQEETQYF
>NA|TRBJ1-1|NA|TRBV11-2
TGTGCCAGCAGCTTAGAGGGGGGGCGCTCGGCTTTCTTT
CASSLEGGRSAFF
>NA|TRBJ1-5|NA|TRBV19
TGTGCCAGTAGTACCCTACCGATTCAGCCCCAGCATTTT
CASSTLPIQPQHF
>NA|TRBJ2-3|NA|TRBV10-3
TGTGCCATCAGAGCACAGGGCCCCGATACGCAGTATTTT
CAIRAQGPDTQYF
>NA|TRBJ1-4|NA|TRBV11-1
TGTGCCAGCAGCCTCGGGGGGAACAATGAAAAACTGTTTTTT
CASSLGGNNEKLFF
>NA|TRBJ2-5|NA|TRBV2
TGTGCCAGCCGCGTTAGCGCGCAAGAGACCCAGTACTTC
CASRVSAQETQYF
>NA|TRBJ2-2|TRBD1|TRBV9
TGTGCCAGCAGCGTTGGGACAGGGGTTGACACCGGGGAGCTGTTTTTT
CASSVGTGVDTGELFF
>NA|TRBJ2-2|NA|TRBV2
TGTGCCAGCAGTGAATTGAGCCAGGGGATCACCGGGGAGCTGTTTTTT
CASSELSQGITGELFF
>few|TRBJ1-2|NA|TRBV4-1
TGCGCCAGCAGCCAAGCAGGGGAACGCCTAACCTATGGCTACACCTTC
CASSQAGERLTYGYTF
>NA|TRBJ2-2|NA|TRBV5-5
TGTGCCAGCAGCCGAGACAGTTTGGCCGGGGAGCTGTTTTTT
CASSRDSLAGELFF
>NA|TRBJ1-1|NA|TRBV10-2
TGCGCCAGCAGGGCCGGGGACACTGAAGCTTTCTTT
CASRAGDTEAFF
>NA|TRBJ1-1|NA|TRBV27
TGTGCCAGCAGTTTAGGCAGGGCGGGGACTGAAGCTTTCTTT
CASSLGRAGTEAFF
>NA|TRBJ1-6|TRBD1|TRBV18
TGTGCCAGCTCAAACGGACAGGGAAATAATTCACCCCTCCACTTT
CASSNGQGNNSPLHF
>NA|TRBJ1-2|NA|TRBV5-4
TGTGCCAGCAGCTTCGGGACACTCAACTATGGCTACACCTTC
CASSFGTLNYGYTF
>NA|TRBJ2-7|NA|TRBV21-1
TGTGCCAGCAGCCTCGCCACCTCTAGCGGGAGGGCCCCCAGGATGGCCTACGAGCAGTACTTC
CASSLATSSGRAPRMAYEQYF
>once|TRBJ1-1|TRBD1|TRBV14
TGTGCCAGCAGCACACAGGGGGTCATGAACACTGAAGCTTTCTTT
CASSTQGVMNTEAFF
>NA|TRBJ2-1|NA|TRBV27
TGTGCCAGCAGTTTATCGACAGGGACTTACAATGAGCAGTTCTTC
CASSLSTGTYNEQFF
>NA|TRBJ1-2|TRBD1|TRBV29-1
TGCAGCGTTGCCGGACAGGGCTATGGCTACACCTTC
CSVAGQGYGYTF
>once|TRBJ2-7|NA|TRBV19
TGTGCCAGTAGCCAGGGGAGGGTTCCGTACTTC
CASSQGRVPYF
>NA|TRBJ1-5|NA|TRBV6-2/TRBV6-3
TGTGCCAGCAGTTTGCCAGGGGATGGCAATCAGCCCCAGCATTTT
CASSLPGDGNQPQHF
>NA|TRBJ2-1|NA|TRBV24-1
TGTGCCACCAGTGGAGCTAACAATGAGCAGTTCTTC
CATSGANNEQFF
>NA|TRBJ2-3|NA|TRBV10-3
TGTGCCATCAGCTCCTTACTTCCCCGGGACTGGGAAAGGGCAGATACGCAGTATTTT
CAISSLLPRDWERADTQYF
>NA|TRBJ2-1|NA|TRBV11-2
TGTGCCAGCAGCCCTACTCTCGTCTACAATGAGCAGTTCTTC
CASSPTLVYNEQFF
>NA|TRBJ2-7|TRBD2|TRBV7-2
TGTGCCAGCAGCTTAGGGCGGGAGTACTACGAGCAGTACTTC
CASSLGREYYEQYF
>NA|TRBJ1-5|TRBD1|TRBV11-2
TGTGCCAGCAGCTTAGAGGACAGGGATAATCAGCCCCAGCATTTT
CASSLEDRDNQPQHF
>NA|TRBJ2-7|TRBD1|TRBV18
TGTGCCAGCTCACCACCGTCAGGGGGTAACGAGCAGTACTTC
CASSPPSGGNEQYF
>NA|TRBJ2-2|NA|TRBV2
TGTGCCAGCAGTGAAAGGGGTAACGGGGAGCTGTTTTTT
CASSERGNGELFF
>NA|TRBJ1-1|NA|TRBV9
TGTGCCAGCAGCGTAGTAGGGAGTTTTAACACTGAAGCTTTCTTT
CASSVVGSFNTEAFF
>NA|TRBJ1-1|NA|TRBV5-6
TGTGCCAGCAGCTTGTTTTCCGGGACAAGGAACACTGAAGCTTTCTTT
CASSLFSGTRNTEAFF
>NA|TRBJ2-1|TRBD1|TRBV25-1
TGTGCCAGCAGTGACGGACAGGGCGAGAATGAGCAGTTCTTC
CASSDGQGENEQFF